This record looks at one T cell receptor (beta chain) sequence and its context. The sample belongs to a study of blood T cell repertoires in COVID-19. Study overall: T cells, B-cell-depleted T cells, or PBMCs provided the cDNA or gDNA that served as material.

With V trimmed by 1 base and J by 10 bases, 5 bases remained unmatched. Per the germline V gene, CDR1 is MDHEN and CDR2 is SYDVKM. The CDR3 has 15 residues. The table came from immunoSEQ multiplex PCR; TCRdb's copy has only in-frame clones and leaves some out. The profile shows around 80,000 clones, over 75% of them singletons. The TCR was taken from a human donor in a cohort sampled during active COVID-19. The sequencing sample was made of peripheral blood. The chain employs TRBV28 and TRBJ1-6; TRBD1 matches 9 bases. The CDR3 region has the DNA TGTGCCAGCAGTTTATTGACAGGGGGAAACTCACCCCTCCACTTT. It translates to CASSLLTGGNSPLHF.